Following are 30 T cell receptor beta chains from one sample sequenced in a study of breast tumors, draining lymph nodes, adjacent tissues. TCRdb re-analysed the multiplex PCR reads in MiXCR, keeping a single row per CDR3 protein. Here the sample spans some 230,000 distinct CDR3 sequences, less than 45% being singletons. Breast cancer patients provided tissue from their axillary draining lymph nodes. Sequencing input: axillary lymph node tissue. These receptors came from a female donor with breast cancer. Some clones in this sample may be carry-over from other donors' samples.

There are many counts of this clonotype. The J gene is TRBJ1-6, the V gene TRBV7-3, with 9 positions matching TRBD1. The CDR3 is 16 residues long. Germline lookup yields CDR1 SGHTA and CDR2 FQGTGA. The J segment lost 9 bases and the V segment lost 1 base, leaving 7 bases of the junction unmatched. The CDR3 DNA reads TGTGCCAGCAGCTTAAGCCCCGGGACAGGGTTTTCACCCCTCCACTTT. Amino acids: CASSLSPGTGFSPLHF.

This clonotype was detected ten times or more. The chain employs TRBV7-9 and TRBJ2-6, with 7 bases that match TRBD1. The CDR3 is 16 residues long. V lost 5 bases and J lost 2; bases outside the gene matches: 6. Looked up from germline, CDR1 is SEHNR and CDR2 is FQNEAQ (reference sequence). In DNA, the CDR3 is TGTGCCAGCAGCAATAGGACAGGACCTGGGGCCAACGTCCTGACTTTC. Its protein product is CASSNRTGPGANVLTF.

The chain uses TRBV5-1 and TRBJ1-4, with 7 positions matching TRBD1. This CDR3 has 16 amino acids. With V trimmed by 1 base and J by 8 bases, 11 bases remained unmatched. Germline loops: CDR1 SGHRS, CDR2 YFSETQ. The CDR3 spells CASSLSRGLGGEKLFF. In DNA form, the CDR3 reads TGCGCCAGCAGCTTGAGTAGGGGGCTCGGAGGCGAAAAACTGTTTTTT.

This clonotype was counted at least ten times. The chain has TRBV6-6 and TRBJ1-3; 7 bases match TRBD1. V gave up 5 bases and J gave up 0 bases; unmatched junction bases: 10. Germline values: CDR1 MNHNY, CDR2 SVGAGI (reference sequence). The CDR3 runs 17 residues. The CDR3 sequence: CASSGTGDSLSGNTIYF. The CDR3 DNA sequence: TGTGCCAGCAGTGGTACGGGGGACAGTCTCTCTGGAAACACCATATATTTT.

This clonotype was observed at least ten times. The chain carries TRBV9 and TRBJ1-3; D ambiguous. The CDR3 covers 15 residues. The germline gives CDR1 SGDLS, CDR2 YYNGEE. V was shortened by 0 bases and J by 1 base, with 8 bases between the two germline ends. CDR3 amino acids: CASSVVGGSGNTIYF. The CDR3 DNA reads TGTGCCAGCAGCGTAGTGGGTGGATCTGGAAACACCATATATTTT. Filled out from reference TRBV9 and TRBJ1-3, the complete variable domain reads DSGVTQTPKHLITATGQRVTLRCSPRSGDLSVYWYQQSLDQGLQFLIQYYNGEERAKGNILERFSAQQFPDLHSELNLSSLELGDSALYFCASSVVGGSGNTIYFGEGSWLTVV.

This rearrangement joins TRBV20-1 to TRBJ2-3; D might be TRBD1 or TRBD2, each matching 6 bases. The CDR3 runs 12 residues. CDR1 DFQATT and CDR2 SNEGSKA come from the germline V gene (reference sequence). V lost 3 bases and J lost 5, with 9 bases in between. The CDR3 here is CSARRGVDTQYF. CDR3 in DNA: TGCAGTGCTAGGAGGGGGGTAGATACGCAGTATTTT.

As regards this clonotype: The junction departs from germline at one end; a sequencing error may be responsible. The chain joins TRBV20-1 to TRBJ1-3; no reliable D call. The V gene's germline CDR1 is DFQATT and CDR2 SNEGSKA (reference sequence). The CDR3 runs 12 residues. DNA of the CDR3: TGCAGTGCTCCCTATCCGGGAAACACCACATATTTT. As protein: CSAPYPGNTTYF.

This clonotype was counted many times. The rearrangement links TRBV24-1 to TRBJ2-3, with 11 bases matching TRBD1. There are 17 residues in the CDR3. Germline CDR1 and CDR2: KGHDR and SFDVKD. V shed 3 bases, J shed 4 bases, and the junction held 8 bases outside the gene matches. Written as DNA, the CDR3 is TGTGCCACCAGTGATCGAGTTGGGACAGGGGGGTCAGATACGCAGTATTTT. It translates to CATSDRVGTGGSDTQYF.

This clonotype was seen at least ten times. The chain carries TRBV10-2 and TRBJ1-5, with 11 bases matching TRBD1. J lost 7 bases, V lost 7 bases, and 6 bases had no gene match. Germline V gives CDR1 WSHSY, CDR2 SAAADI. This CDR3 comprises 14 residues. Written as DNA, the CDR3 is TGCGCCAGCACTAAGGACAGGGGGCAACAGCCCCAGCATTTT. Translating it yields CASTKDRGQQPQHF.

The chain links TRBV10-3 to TRBJ1-4; 10 positions match TRBD1. Germline CDR1 and CDR2: ENHRY and SYGVKD. With V trimmed by 9 bases and J by 3 bases, 4 bases remained unmatched. The CDR3 covers 14 residues. The CDR3 DNA reads as TGTGCCATTGGGACAGGGGCTTCTAATGAAAAACTGTTTTTT. Translation: CAIGTGASNEKLFF.

This clonotype has just a few counts. One end of the junction varies from germline; a read error may be responsible. The genes are TRBV7-9 and TRBJ1-2, with D uncertain. Germline loops: CDR1 SEHNR, CDR2 FQNEAQ (reference sequence). This CDR3 spans 15 amino acids. CDR3 bases: TGTGCCAGCAGCCCCCTGACTCAGGAACCTTATGGCTACCCCTTC. It encodes CASSPLTQEPYGYPF.

This clonotype came up many times. The rearrangement links TRBV9 to TRBJ2-6, with D perhaps TRBD1 (6 bases). V was pared by 0 bases and J by 2 bases, with 12 bases between. CDR3 size: 17 residues. Germline CDR1 is SGDLS and CDR2 is YYNGEE. The DNA for the CDR3 is TGTGCCAGCAGCGTAGATCCGACAGGCGCTGGGGCCAACGTCCTGACTTTC. This translates into CASSVDPTGAGANVLTF. The full variable domain, rest sourced from reference TRBV9 and TRBJ2-6, is DSGVTQTPKHLITATGQRVTLRCSPRSGDLSVYWYQQSLDQGLQFLIQYYNGEERAKGNILERFSAQQFPDLHSELNLSSLELGDSALYFCASSVDPTGAGANVLTFGAGSRLTVL.

Concerning this clonotype: This may come from a read error, since a much larger clone is one base off. The chain links TRBV12-3 or TRBV12-4 to TRBJ2-1; TRBD2 matches 10 bases. The CDR3 consists of 16 residues. The junction had 7 bases not matched to a gene; V was cut back by 3 bases and J by 5 bases. The CDR3 coding sequence is TGTGCCAGCAGTTTGGGAGAGCGGGGGGGTAACAATGAGCAGTTCTTC. The encoded protein is CASSLGERGGNNEQFF.

This clonotype has ten or more counts. V is TRBV20-1 and J is TRBJ2-7; D may be TRBD2 (5 bases). Trimming stripped 6 bases from V and 2 bases from J, with 17 bases between. CDR3 size: 14 residues. CDR1 DFQATT and CDR2 SNEGSKA come from the germline V gene (reference sequence). CDR3 sequence (DNA): TGCAGTGCCAGTCGGACTCCACAAGCCTACGAGCAGTACTTC. It encodes CSASRTPQAYEQYF.

The gene calls are TRBV2 and TRBJ2-6; either TRBD1 or TRBD2 may supply D (5 bases each). V lost 6 bases, J lost 2 bases, and 20 bases lay in between. The CDR3 has 18 residues. CDR1 and CDR2 from the germline V gene are SNHLY and FYNNEI. The CDR3 region has the DNA TGTGCCAGCAGGGGGGTCGTCGGGGAGCTGGCTGGGGCCAACGTCCTGACTTTC. Protein sequence: CASRGVVGELAGANVLTF.

At least ten counts were recorded for this clonotype. This rearrangement joins TRBV19 to TRBJ1-2, with D perhaps matching TRBD1 (5 bases). The CDR3 consists of 14 residues. CDR1 and CDR2 (germline): LNHDA, SQIVND (reference sequence). V was cut by 6 bases and J by 5 bases, with 16 bases left in between. The CDR3 region is CASRRDRLSYGYTF. The CDR3 DNA reads TGTGCCAGTAGGCGGGACCGCTTATCATATGGCTACACCTTC.

This clonotype has at least ten counts. The chain joins TRBV4-2 to TRBJ2-1; 11 nucleotides match TRBD2. Germline lookup yields CDR1 LGHNA and CDR2 YNFKEQ. Trimming removed 3 bases from V and 0 bases from J; junction bases left unmatched: 4. The CDR3 runs 17 residues. This CDR3 reads CASSHPSGGTSYNEQFF. The CDR3 coding sequence is TGTGCCAGCAGCCACCCTAGCGGGGGGACCTCCTACAATGAGCAGTTCTTC.

This chain connects TRBV5-6 to TRBJ2-3; 10 positions agree with TRBD2. Germline assignment: CDR1 SGHDT and CDR2 YYEEEE. CDR3 length equals 16 residues. Losses at the gene ends were 5 bases for V and 1 base for J; bases not matched to a gene: 7. In DNA, the CDR3 is TGTGCCAGCAGACCGGGACTAGCGATAGGCACAGATACGCAGTATTTT. Encoded protein: CASRPGLAIGTDTQYF.

The chain joins TRBV24-1 to TRBJ2-3; 8 bases are shared with TRBD1. The CDR3 has 15 amino acids. CDR1 is KGHDR, CDR2 SFDVKD, per germline. The junction had 5 bases not matched to a gene; V was cut back by 3 bases and J by 4 bases. The CDR3 loop reads CATSDRTGRADTQYF. DNA of the CDR3: TGTGCCACCAGTGATCGGACAGGGCGTGCAGATACGCAGTATTTT.

Ten or more counts support this clonotype. The chain employs TRBV20-1 and TRBJ2-1; TRBD2 aligns across 13 bases. Looked up from germline, CDR1 is DFQATT and CDR2 is SNEGSKA (reference sequence). The CDR3 is 15 amino acids. The V segment lost 5 bases and the J segment 4 bases; nucleotides outside the gene matches: 5. CDR3 nucleotide sequence: TGCAGTGCTCTCGGACTAGCGGGGGTATACAATGAGCAGTTCTTC. It encodes CSALGLAGVYNEQFF.

The V call is TRBV27, the J call TRBJ1-2; D unresolved. V lost 8 bases, J lost 0 bases, and 10 bases lay in between. CDR3 length equals 13 residues. Germline V gives CDR1 MNHEY, CDR2 SMNVEV (reference sequence). CDR3 in DNA: TGTGCCAGCCGCCGGACTACTAACTATGGCTACACCTTC. Amino acids: CASRRTTNYGYTF.

A note on this clonotype: One base away lies a much larger clone, so this may be a sequencing read error. The chain is built from TRBV11-2 and TRBJ2-2, with D perhaps TRBD2 (7 bases). The CDR3 has 15 amino acids. CDR1 SGHAT and CDR2 FQNNGV come from the germline V gene. The V and J ends lost 1 base and 4 bases respectively, with 10 bases between them. CDR3 bases: TGTGCCAGCAGCTTAGTCGGGGGGCTCACCGGGGAGCTGTTTTTT. This gives the protein CASSLVGGLTGELFF.

This clonotype was counted ten times or more. The chain links TRBV20-1 to TRBJ1-4; 9 nucleotides align to TRBD1. From germline, CDR1 is DFQATT and CDR2 SNEGSKA (reference sequence). V dropped 2 bases and J dropped 8; count of bases not matched to a gene: 9. This CDR3 region has 15 residues. The CDR3 loop is CSARPLQGAREKLFF. The CDR3 nucleotides read TGCAGTGCTAGACCACTACAGGGGGCTAGAGAAAAACTGTTTTTT.

This clonotype came up many times. V usage is TRBV5-1 and J usage is TRBJ2-3; TRBD1 is a possible D gene (5 bases). This CDR3 contains 15 residues. Per the germline V gene, CDR1 is SGHRS and CDR2 is YFSETQ. V lost 0 bases and J 2 bases, leaving 10 bases between the germline ends. The CDR3 spells CASSLAQATTDTQYF. The CDR3 bases are TGCGCCAGCAGCTTGGCACAGGCCACCACAGATACGCAGTATTTT.

Worth noting for this clonotype: The missing conserved phenylalanine or tryptophan at the end of this CDR3 makes a read error likely. The DNA is left out, because the CDR3 cannot be placed on it with certainty; the CDR3 is given as TCRdb lists it. CDR3 amino acids: CASSYSTGTGAYT. The rearrangement links TRBV6-5 to TRBJ1-3; the table's D call of TRBD1 was not tested on the DNA. The CDR3 is 13 residues long, ends included. Germline CDR1 and CDR2: MNHEY and SVGAGI.

The chain uses TRBV28 and TRBJ2-7; 9 bases match TRBD2. J was trimmed by 2 bases and V by 6 bases; bases with no gene match: 8. This CDR3 spans 15 amino acids. The germline CDR1 and CDR2 sequences are MDHEN and SYDVKM. CDR3 sequence reads: CASSPLQRGAYEQYF. Written as DNA, the CDR3 is TGTGCCAGCAGCCCGCTCCAGCGGGGGGCCTACGAGCAGTACTTC.

This clonotype was observed many times. The chain is built from TRBV12-5 and TRBJ1-2, with 9 bases that match TRBD1. With 9 bases clipped from V and 1 base from J, the junction kept 6 bases outside the gene matches. Germline loops: CDR1 LGHNT, CDR2 FRNRAP. The length of the CDR3 is 14 residues. This CDR3 is CARKDRGDNYGYTF. The CDR3 nucleotides are TGTGCTAGGAAGGACAGGGGCGATAACTATGGCTACACCTTC.

This clonotype has ten or more counts. The chain employs TRBV6-2 or TRBV6-3 and TRBJ2-5; 8 positions agree with TRBD2. The V segment lost 6 bases and the J segment 7 bases; nucleotides outside the gene matches: 13. Looked up from germline, CDR1 is MNHEY and CDR2 is SVGEGT. This CDR3 contains 15 residues. In nucleotides, the CDR3 is TGTGCCAGCAGCCAATCCAGGAGCGGGAGCGGGACCCAGTACTTC. It codes for CASSQSRSGSGTQYF.

This clonotype was detected many times. The V and J genes are TRBV5-1 and TRBJ1-3; D may be TRBD1 (6 bases). The germline V and J ends were trimmed by 0 bases and 2 bases, with 18 bases remaining between them. The CDR3 runs 18 residues. Germline V CDR1 and CDR2: SGHRS, YFSETQ. CDR3 DNA: TGCGCCAGCAGCTTGGTCGCCACCGGGGGCAGTACTGGAAACACCATATATTTT. It encodes CASSLVATGGSTGNTIYF. Complete variable domain (other parts from reference TRBV5-1 and TRBJ1-3): KAGVTQTPRYLIKTRGQQVTLSCSPISGHRSVSWYQQTPGQGLQFLFEYFSETQRNKGNFPGRFSGRQFSNSRSEMNVSTLELGDSALYLCASSLVATGGSTGNTIYFGEGSWLTVV.

This clonotype was counted ten times or more. V usage is TRBV12-3 or TRBV12-4 and J usage is TRBJ2-3, with TRBD2 matching 8 bases. With V trimmed by 6 bases and J by 3 bases, 8 bases remained unmatched. CDR3 length: 15 amino acids. The CDR3 spells CASRAIAGLTDTQYF. The CDR3 nucleotides are TGTGCCAGCAGGGCTATAGCGGGACTAACAGATACGCAGTATTTT.